Following are 10 T cell receptor beta chains from one sample sequenced in a study of shared clonotypes between healthy human individuals. The method was immunoSEQ multiplex PCR; TCRdb's version includes in-frame clones alone and lacks a portion of them. The table records about 490,000 clones, 81% of them present only once. The sample consisted of PBMCs. The receptors were gathered from a woman aged 35 to 49 in good health. Some clones in this sample may be carry-over from other donors' samples.

Note on this clone: The same CDR3 is also encoded by other DNA sequences in this sample. This chain connects TRBV6-5 to TRBJ1-1; 7 bases agree with TRBD1. The trim removed 4 bases at V and 5 bases at J, leaving 4 bases unmatched. CDR3 size: 13 residues. Germline CDR1 MNHEY, CDR2 SVGAGI. The CDR3 DNA follows: TGTGCCAGCAGTTCACAGGGGCGGACTGAAGCTTTCTTT. It codes for CASSSQGRTEAFF.

A single count supports this clone. V and J are TRBV6-6 and TRBJ1-1; 8 nucleotides agree with TRBD1. J gave up 4 bases and V 6 bases, and 4 bases lay outside the gene matches. From germline, CDR1 is MNHNY and CDR2 SVGAGI (reference sequence). CDR3 length equals 13 residues. The CDR3 DNA sequence: TGTGCCAGCAGCCCAACAGGGGGCACTGAAGCTTTCTTT. Residues: CASSPTGGTEAFF.

This clone was counted a few times. The chain uses TRBV7-2 and TRBJ2-3; D gene ambiguous. V gave up 10 bases and J gave up 1 base, with 15 bases separating them. From germline, CDR1 is SGHTA and CDR2 FQGNSA. The CDR3 length is 14 residues. CDR3 sequence: CATTSSWGTDTQYF. CDR3 nucleotides: TGTGCCACAACCTCATCCTGGGGCACAGATACGCAGTATTTT.

This rearrangement joins TRBV2 to TRBJ1-2, with D possibly being TRBD1 (6 bases). Trimming left V 6 bases short and J 6 bases short, with 17 bases between. CDR1 is SNHLY, CDR2 FYNNEI, per germline. The CDR3 covers 14 residues. CDR3 sequence reads: CASRQQGFRDGYTF. The DNA for the CDR3 is TGTGCCAGCAGGCAACAGGGTTTCCGTGATGGCTACACCTTC.

Notes on this clone: A far bigger clonotype differs at one base, so this is likely a read error. This same CDR3 is encoded by further DNA sequences in the sample. This chain links TRBV29-1 with TRBJ2-6, with a possible D match to TRBD1 (6 bases). CDR1 and CDR2 from the germline V gene are SQVTM and ANQGSEA. The CDR3 length is 15 residues. With 6 bases removed from V and 1 base from J, the gap between germline ends came to 13 bases. CDR3 DNA sequence: TGCAGCGTCGAACTGGGACAATCTGGGGCCAACGTCCTGACTTTC. Translation: CSVELGQSGANVLTF.

V gene TRBV2 combines with J gene TRBJ1-4; the D is unclear. The CDR3 is made up of 15 amino acids. V was pared by 7 bases and J by 0 bases, with 12 bases between. The germline V gene encodes CDR1 SNHLY and CDR2 FYNNEI. The CDR3: CASNQGVATNEKLFF. CDR3 sequence (DNA): TGTGCCAGCAATCAAGGAGTTGCAACTAATGAAAAACTGTTTTTT.

A note on this clone: A single base is all that separates this from a far larger clone, so a read error is likely. The chain employs TRBV29-1 and TRBJ1-2; weak D call: TRBD1 (5 bases). This CDR3 contains 15 residues. Germline values: CDR1 SQVTM, CDR2 ANQGSEA. CDR3 coding DNA: TGCAGCGTTAATGAGGACGGCGGGGGTAACTATGGCCACACCTTC. This codes for CSVNEDGGGNYGHTF.

About this clone itself: A far larger clone lies a single base away; this is likely a read error. The V and J genes are TRBV19 and TRBJ2-5; D unclear. Trimming took 7 bases from V and 4 from J, leaving 13 bases between them. Germline V CDR1 and CDR2: LNHDA, SQIVND (reference sequence). The CDR3 length is 13 residues. CDR3 amino acids: CASTDAPGETQYF. Written as DNA, the CDR3 is TGTGCCAGTACCGATGCCCCAGGAGAGACCCAGTACTTC. Filled out from reference TRBV19 and TRBJ2-5, the complete variable domain reads DGGITQSPKYLFRKEGQNVTLSCEQNLNHDAMYWYRQDPGQGLRLIYYSQIVNDFQKGDIAEGYSVSREKKESFPLTVTSAQKNPTAFYLCASTDAPGETQYFGPGTRLLVL.

For this clone: Given a far larger clone just one base away, this is likely a sequencing read error. The chain employs TRBV4-2 and TRBJ2-7; tentative D call: TRBD2 (6 bases). Trimming shortened V by 0 bases and J by 5 bases, and 17 bases separated the two germline ends. From germline, CDR1 is LGHNA and CDR2 YNFKEQ. The CDR3 length is 16 residues. In DNA, the CDR3 is TGTGCCAGCAGCCAAGACGAGGGGCGGGGCGTCGACGAGCAGTACTTC. Translation: CASSQDEGRGVDEQYF.

The rearrangement joins TRBV6-6 to TRBJ2-7, with 7 bases aligning to TRBD2. In germline, CDR1 is MNHNY, CDR2 SVGAGI (reference sequence). The CDR3 has 14 amino acids. Losses at the gene ends were 7 bases for V and 4 bases for J; bases not matched to a gene: 10. The CDR3 DNA sequence: TGTGCCAGCACGCCTGGCGGGAGTCTTTACGAGCAGTACTTC. Its translation is CASTPGGSLYEQYF.